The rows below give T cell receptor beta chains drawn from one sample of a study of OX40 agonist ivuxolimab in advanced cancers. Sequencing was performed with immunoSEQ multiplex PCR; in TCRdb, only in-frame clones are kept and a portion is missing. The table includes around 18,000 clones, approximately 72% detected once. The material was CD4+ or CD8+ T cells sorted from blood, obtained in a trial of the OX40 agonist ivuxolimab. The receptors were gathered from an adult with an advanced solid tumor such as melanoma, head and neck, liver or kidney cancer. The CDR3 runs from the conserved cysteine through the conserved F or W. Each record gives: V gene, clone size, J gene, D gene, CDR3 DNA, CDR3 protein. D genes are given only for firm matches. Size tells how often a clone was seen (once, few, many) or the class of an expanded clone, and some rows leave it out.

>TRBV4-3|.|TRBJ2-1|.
TGCGCCAGCAGCCAAGATCTTGTAGGTCCCTCCTACAATGAGCAGTTCTTC
CASSQDLVGPSYNEQFF
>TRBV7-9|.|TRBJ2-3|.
TGTGCCAGCAGCTTCAGTGACCACGGCACAGATACGCAGTATTTT
CASSFSDHGTDTQYF
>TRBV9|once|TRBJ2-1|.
TGTGCCAGCAGCCCGGGGGGCCGGGAGTATGAGCAGTTCTTC
CASSPGGREYEQFF
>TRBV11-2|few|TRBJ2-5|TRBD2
TGTGCCAGCAGCTTGCGATCCGGGACTAGCGGGGGGGGAGAGACCCAGTACTTC
CASSLRSGTSGGGETQYF
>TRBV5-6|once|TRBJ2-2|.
TGTGCCAGCAGCGTAGGGGTCGCCGGGGAGCTGTTTTTT
CASSVGVAGELFF
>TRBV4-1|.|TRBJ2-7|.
TGCGCCAGCAGCCAAGGAATGGGGCCTAGGTCCTACGAGCAGTACTTC
CASSQGMGPRSYEQYF
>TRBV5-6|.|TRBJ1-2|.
TGTGCCAGCAGCTTGTGGCCTCCAGGACGCTATGGCTACACCTTC
CASSLWPPGRYGYTF
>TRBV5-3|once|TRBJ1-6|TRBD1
TGTGCCAGAAGCTTGACAGGGGGGAATTCACCCCTCCACTTT
CARSLTGGNSPLHF
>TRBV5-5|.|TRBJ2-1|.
TGTGCCAGCAGCCCCGACAGACGTAGCCTCGGTGAGCAGTTCTTC
CASSPDRRSLGEQFF
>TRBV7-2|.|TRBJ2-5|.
TGTGCCAGTCAGCCCGGGCCCCAAGAGACCCAGTACTTC
CASQPGPQETQYF
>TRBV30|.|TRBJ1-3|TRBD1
TGTGCCTGGTCGACAGGGTCTGGAAACACCATATATTTT
CAWSTGSGNTIYF
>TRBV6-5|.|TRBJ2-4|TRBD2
TGTGCCAGCAGTTATCGGGGGGGGTTCAAAAACATTCAGTACTTC
CASSYRGGFKNIQYF
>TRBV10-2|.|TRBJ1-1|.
TGCGCCAGCAGGGCCGGAATTAACACTGAAGCTTTCTTT
CASRAGINTEAFF
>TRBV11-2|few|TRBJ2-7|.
TGTGCCAGCAGCTTTGACGGCAACGAGCAGTACTTC
CASSFDGNEQYF
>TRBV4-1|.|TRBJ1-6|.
TGCGCCAGCAGCCACCTCCCTATGGCAGGGACAAATTCACCCCTCCACTTT
CASSHLPMAGTNSPLHF
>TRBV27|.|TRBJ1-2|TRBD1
TGTGCCAGCAGTCCCGGGACAGGGGGCGAGGGCTACACCTTC
CASSPGTGGEGYTF
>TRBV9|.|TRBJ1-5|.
TGTGCCAGCAGCGTAGGAGACGCAAGTGGGGAGCCCCAGCATTTT
CASSVGDASGEPQHF